A single sample is the source of the 20 T cell receptor beta chains below, sequenced in a study of blood T cell repertoires in COVID-19. The data were produced by immunoSEQ multiplex PCR, yet TCRdb's version contains in-frame clones alone and is incomplete. The sample carries approximately 470,000 clones, roughly 90% recorded once. Sequencing was done on a sample of PBMCs or T cells enriched from blood (not recorded which). The receptor set was obtained from a woman aged 18-29 years who had recovered from COVID-19.

The J gene is TRBJ1-5, the V gene TRBV6-1; D is ambiguous. The CDR3 is made up of 14 amino acids. The V end lost 1 base, the J end lost 8 bases, and 12 bases lay between the germline ends. Germline V gene data show CDR1 as MNHNS and CDR2 as SASEGT. Here the CDR3 DNA reads TGTGCCAGCAGTGAAGGAACAGATTGGGAGCCCCAGCATTTT. Its protein is CASSEGTDWEPQHF.

The V gene is TRBV6-4, the J gene TRBJ2-1; 7 bases agree with TRBD1. The V segment lost 4 bases and the J segment 7 bases; nucleotides outside the gene matches: 4. CDR1 MRHNA and CDR2 SNTAGT come from the germline V gene. There are 13 residues in the CDR3. CDR3 DNA: TGTGCCAGCAGTGCCACGACAGGGAATGAGCAGTTCTTC. Residues: CASSATTGNEQFF.

The chain employs TRBV3-1 (or the pseudogene TRBV3-2) and TRBJ1-5; perhaps TRBD1 as D (5 bases). CDR3 length equals 15 residues. Trimming took off 0 bases at V and 5 bases at J, with 11 bases between the two ends. In germline, CDR1 is LGHDT, CDR2 YNNKEL (reference sequence). As DNA, the CDR3 is TGTGCCAGCAGCCAAGATTTACCAGGGCATCAGCCCCAGCATTTT. This codes for CASSQDLPGHQPQHF.

The CDR3 loop is CASSFRDRNQPQHF. The CDR3 DNA reads as TGTGCCAGCAGTTTTAGGGACAGAAATCAGCCCCAGCATTTT. The V gene is TRBV27, the J gene TRBJ1-5; 7 bases line up with TRBD1. Germline trimming cut 3 bases from V and 4 bases from J; bases unmatched to any gene: 3. The germline V gene encodes CDR1 MNHEY and CDR2 SMNVEV (reference sequence). This CDR3 has 14 residues.

J is TRBJ2-7 and V is TRBV7-8; 7 bases are shared with TRBD1. This CDR3 is built from 16 residues. Losses at the gene ends were 4 bases for V and 0 bases for J; bases not matched to a gene: 9. Germline lookup yields CDR1 SGHVS and CDR2 FQNEAQ. The CDR3 DNA sequence: TGTGCCAGCAGCTCTTTTAGGGACAGAGTCTCCTACGAGCAGTACTTC. As protein: CASSSFRDRVSYEQYF.

The chain combines TRBV7-6 with TRBJ2-2; no definite D call. Germline V gene data show CDR1 as SGHVS and CDR2 as FNYEAQ. This CDR3 comprises 16 residues. The V end was cut by 5 bases, the J end by 0 bases, with 13 bases between. The CDR3 DNA reads as TGTGCCAGCAGCCTCTGGTCTACAGCGAACACCGGGGAGCTGTTTTTT. Translated, it gives CASSLWSTANTGELFF.

The rearrangement links TRBV5-1 to TRBJ2-2, with TRBD1 identical over 9 bases. Losses at the gene ends were 2 bases for V and 5 bases for J; bases not matched to a gene: 4. From germline, CDR1 is SGHRS and CDR2 YFSETQ. CDR3 size: 15 residues. The CDR3 nucleotides are TGCGCCAGCAGCTTCGGGACAGGGATGACCGGGGAGCTGTTTTTT. This encodes CASSFGTGMTGELFF.

To note about this clone: The same CDR3 can be traced to other DNA sequences in this sample. The genes are TRBV10-1 and TRBJ1-1, with D possibly matching TRBD1 (5 bases). The germline V gene encodes CDR1 WNHNN and CDR2 SYGVQD (reference sequence). The CDR3 covers 12 residues. Trimming removed 4 bases at V and 4 bases at J, with 7 bases between. Here the CDR3 DNA reads TGCGCCAGCAGTGCGGGGGGCACTGAAGCTTTCTTT. Translation: CASSAGGTEAFF.

V usage is TRBV5-6 and J usage is TRBJ1-2, with a tentative D call TRBD1 (5 bases). From germline, CDR1 is SGHDT and CDR2 YYEEEE. The CDR3 has 15 residues. Trimming took off 2 bases at V and 8 bases at J, with 19 bases between the two ends. The CDR3 DNA sequence: TGTGCCAGCAGCTTTGGCTCAGGGAATTCCTACGGCTACACCTTC. Translation gives CASSFGSGNSYGYTF.

The V gene is TRBV11-2, the J gene TRBJ1-5, with a tentative D call TRBD1 (6 bases). From germline, CDR1 is SGHAT and CDR2 FQNNGV. V was cut by 3 bases and J by 6 bases, with 9 bases left in between. This CDR3 contains 13 residues. CDR3 protein: CASSLVGGQPQHF. CDR3 in DNA: TGTGCCAGCAGCTTGGTAGGGGGTCAGCCCCAGCATTTT.

This chain joins TRBV9 and TRBJ2-7, with 8 positions matching TRBD1. Germline CDR1 reads SGDLS; CDR2 reads YYNGEE. The CDR3 spans 18 residues. The V gene end was trimmed by 0 bases and the J gene end by 0 bases; junction bases not matched to a gene: 11. As DNA, the CDR3 is TGTGCCAGCAGCGTAGGACCCGCTCGCCAGGGGGCCTCCTACGAGCAGTACTTC. It specifies CASSVGPARQGASYEQYF.

The chain is built from TRBV28 and TRBJ2-1; TRBD2 matches at 7 bases. The CDR3 length is 15 residues. Per the germline V gene, CDR1 is MDHEN and CDR2 is SYDVKM. Germline trimming cut 4 bases from V and 8 bases from J; bases unmatched to any gene: 11. The CDR3 DNA follows: TGTGCCAGCAGTTCAAGGCGGGGGATTCGGGATGAGCAGTTCTTC. Protein sequence: CASSSRRGIRDEQFF.

The chain combines TRBV6-2 or TRBV6-3 with TRBJ2-7, with 14 bases that match TRBD2. This CDR3 has 19 amino acids. The trim removed 5 bases at V and 0 bases at J, leaving 12 bases unmatched. Germline V gives CDR1 MNHEY, CDR2 SVGEGT. CDR3 DNA sequence: TGTGCCAGCAGTGACCTGGGACTAGCGGGGGCCACGAGCTCCTACGAGCAGTACTTC. This translates into CASSDLGLAGATSSYEQYF.

This rearrangement joins TRBV10-1 to TRBJ2-1; 14 nucleotides line up with TRBD2. Germline-derived CDR1 and CDR2 are WNHNN and SYGVQD (reference sequence). CDR3 length: 18 amino acids. V gave up 7 bases and J gave up 7 bases; unmatched junction bases: 15. In nucleotides, the CDR3 is TGCGCCAGCACCATGAAGGGACTAGCGGGGGTCACACTTAATGAGCAGTTCTTC. Translating it yields CASTMKGLAGVTLNEQFF.

This clone was found once. This rearrangement joins TRBV19 to TRBJ1-2; 9 bases line up with TRBD1. The ends lost 2 bases at V and 4 bases at J; junction bases unmatched: 5. The CDR3 has 15 residues. CDR1 LNHDA and CDR2 SQIVND come from the germline V gene (reference sequence). For the CDR3, the DNA is TGTGCCAGTAGTATAAGGGGACAGGGTTCCTATGGCTACACCTTC. It specifies CASSIRGQGSYGYTF.

V is TRBV2 and J is TRBJ1-4; no clear D gene. CDR1 SNHLY and CDR2 FYNNEI come from the germline V gene. This CDR3 is 13 amino acids long. V was cut by 7 bases and J by 6 bases, with 12 bases left in between. CDR3 in amino acids: CASTPFYDEKLFF. CDR3 coding DNA: TGTGCCAGCACCCCTTTTTATGATGAAAAACTGTTTTTT.

On this clone: Other DNA sequences from this sample encode an identical CDR3 as well. The chain uses TRBV19 and TRBJ2-3; D not certain. The CDR3 loop spans 14 amino acids. Germline CDR1 is LNHDA and CDR2 is SQIVND (reference sequence). With 1 base removed from V and 2 bases from J, the gap between germline ends came to 7 bases. DNA of the CDR3: TGTGCCAGTAGTATAGGCGGCCCCACAGATACGCAGTATTTT. It is translated as CASSIGGPTDTQYF.

The J gene is TRBJ2-7, the V gene TRBV20-1; D gene uncertain. Germline-derived CDR1 and CDR2 are DFQATT and SNEGSKA (reference sequence). The CDR3 covers 11 residues. Trimming left V 6 bases short and J 4 bases short, with 10 bases between. As DNA, the CDR3 is TGCAGTGCACGACATATGTACGAGCAGTACTTC. It yields the protein CSARHMYEQYF.

V is TRBV6-5 and J is TRBJ1-2, with D possibly TRBD1 on 6 matching bases. The germline V gene encodes CDR1 MNHEY and CDR2 SVGAGI. Trimming took off 2 bases at V and 7 bases at J, with 11 bases between the two ends. CDR3 length: 13 residues. CDR3 sequence: CASSYRTALGYTF. DNA of the CDR3: TGTGCCAGCAGTTACAGGACAGCTCTTGGCTACACCTTC.

This clone was counted once. CDR3: CAWTPAGGLNEQFF. DNA for the CDR3: TGTGCCTGGACTCCGGCGGGGGGGCTCAATGAGCAGTTCTTC. The chain combines TRBV30 with TRBJ2-1; 9 nucleotides align to TRBD2. This CDR3 is 14 amino acids long. CDR1 and CDR2 (germline): GTSNPN, SVGIG (reference sequence). V trimming: 4 bases; J trimming: 6 bases; junction bases outside the gene matches: 7. Variable domain in full (rest from reference TRBV30 and TRBJ2-1): SQTIHQWPATLVQPVGSPLSLECTVEGTSNPNLYWYRQAAGRGLQLLFYSVGIGQISSEVPQNLSASRPQDRQFILSSKKLLLSDSGFYLCAWTPAGGLNEQFFGPGTRLTVL.